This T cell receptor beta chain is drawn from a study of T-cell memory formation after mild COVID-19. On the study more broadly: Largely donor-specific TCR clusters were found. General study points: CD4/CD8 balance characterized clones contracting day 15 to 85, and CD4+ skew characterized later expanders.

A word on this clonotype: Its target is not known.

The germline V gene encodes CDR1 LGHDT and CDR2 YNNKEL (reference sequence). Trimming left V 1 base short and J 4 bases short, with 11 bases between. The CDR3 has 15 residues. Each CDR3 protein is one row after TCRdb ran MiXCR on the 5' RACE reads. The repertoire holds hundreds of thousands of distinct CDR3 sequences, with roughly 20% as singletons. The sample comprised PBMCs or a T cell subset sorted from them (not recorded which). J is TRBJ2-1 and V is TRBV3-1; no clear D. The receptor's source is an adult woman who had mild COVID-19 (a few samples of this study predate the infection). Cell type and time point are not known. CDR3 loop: CASSQGRSRYNEQFF. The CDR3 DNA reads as TGTGCCAGCAGCCAAGGGCGAAGCAGGTACAATGAGCAGTTCTTC.